The clone carrying this TCR beta chain was counted between two and nine times. The data belong to a study of blood T cell repertoires in COVID-19. Authors' methods: Amplification of reference gene primers provided the estimated nucleated cell counts. Repertoires were generated with immunoSEQ multiplex PCR, while TCRdb's copy carries only in-frame clones and drops some. The D gene and trimming were derived from the DNA, and the V and J assignments and clone size from that table. The table lists 200,000 to 300,000 clones, roughly nine tenths of them singletons, with roughly 2.6% in the top ten. Recovery meant two consecutive negative NP/OP PCR tests, professional clearance, or resolved symptoms. The germline V gene has CDR1 LNHDA and CDR2 SQIVND (reference sequence). Trimming pared 3 bases from V and 8 bases from J, leaving 25 bases between. The CDR3 runs to 17 residues.

This chain joins TRBV19 and TRBJ1-2, with TRBD1 as a possible D gene (5 bases). Sequences were obtained from PBMCs or T cells enriched from blood (not recorded which). This clonotype was sampled from a woman under 30 who had recovered from COVID-19. The CDR3 DNA sequence: TGTGCCAGTAGTATTTCCCCCCAGACGATTGGGGCAGCAGGCTACACCTTC. Protein: CASSISPQTIGAAGYTF.